This T cell receptor (beta chain) was found in a study of blood T cell repertoires in COVID-19. Study overall: Donors in the United States, Italy and Spain gave samples during acute or convalescent COVID-19. In each case, the material was cDNA or gDNA derived from T cells, B-cell-depleted T cells, or PBMCs.

In the study's own analysis: Amplification of reference gene primers provided the estimated nucleated cell counts. Libraries were prepared by immunoSEQ multiplex PCR; TCRdb keeps only in-frame clonotypes and omits some of them. V, J and clone size derive from that table, while D and trimming were established from the DNA sequence. The sample contains a few hundred thousand clones, around nine tenths of which appear only once. This clone was counted once. Sequenced input: peripheral blood. The clonotype was recovered from a man aged 30 to 39 with acute or convalescent COVID-19.

The CDR3 bases are TGTGCCAGCAGCCCCTCTATCGGGACAGGGATGACAAAACTGTTTTTT. Amino acid sequence: CASSPSIGTGMTKLFF. The rearrangement joins TRBV7-8 to TRBJ1-4; 9 bases map to TRBD1. Germline V lookup: CDR1 SGHVS, CDR2 FQNEAQ. The CDR3 contains 16 residues. V shed 5 bases and J 10 bases; nucleotides not matched to a gene: 14.